A selection of T cell receptor beta chains follows, all from one sample in a study of OX40 agonist ivuxolimab in advanced cancers. Method: immunoSEQ multiplex PCR; TCRdb's copy keeps in-frame clones and lacks some. In the table there are around 41,000 clones, just under 85% of which are singletons. Material: CD4+ or CD8+ T cells sorted from blood, obtained in a trial of the OX40 agonist ivuxolimab. These TCRs come from an adult with an advanced solid tumor such as melanoma, head and neck, liver or kidney cancer. Each CDR3 is given with its conserved first and last residue. Fields, in order: V gene, D gene, J gene, clone size, CDR3 protein, CDR3 DNA. A D gene is named only where the DNA matches it firmly. Clone size is stated in some rows and not others, as once, few, many or a class when expanded.

>TRBV4-3|-|TRBJ2-2|-
CASSQDLGRSNTGELFF
TGCGCCAGCAGCCAAGATCTTGGGAGAAGTAACACCGGGGAGCTGTTTTTT
>TRBV7-2|TRBD2|TRBJ2-7|-
CASSSSGALLYEQYF
TGTGCCAGCAGCTCAAGCGGGGCCCTCCTCTACGAGCAGTACTTC
>TRBV10-2|-|TRBJ1-5|-
CASTGTWGTQPQHF
TGCGCCAGCACGGGAACATGGGGCACTCAGCCCCAGCATTTT
>TRBV7-3|TRBD2|TRBJ2-7|once
CASSLTGGLAGREQYF
TGTGCCAGCAGCTTAACGGGAGGTCTAGCGGGACGCGAGCAGTACTTC
>TRBV6-5|-|TRBJ2-6|-
CASSYWDSGANVLTF
TGTGCCAGCAGTTACTGGGACTCCGGGGCCAACGTCCTGACTTTC
>TRBV7-2|-|TRBJ1-3|once
CASSLGSGGGNSGNTIYF
TGTGCCAGCAGCTTAGGTAGTGGTGGAGGGAACTCTGGAAACACCATATATTTT
>TRBV7-9|TRBD1|TRBJ2-7|-
CASSRYKTGSTYEQYF
TGTGCCAGCAGCCGATACAAGACAGGGAGCACCTACGAGCAGTACTTC
>TRBV15|-|TRBJ1-2|-
CATSRDSRQAYGYTF
TGTGCCACCAGCAGAGATTCAAGACAGGCCTATGGCTACACCTTC
>TRBV4-2|TRBD2|TRBJ2-3|-
CASSHPGLAGDMWGTDTQYF
TGTGCCAGCAGCCATCCAGGACTAGCGGGAGATATGTGGGGCACAGATACGCAGTATTTT
>TRBV7-9|TRBD2|TRBJ2-7|few
CASSFSAGAYEQYF
TGTGCCAGCAGCTTCTCGGCGGGAGCCTACGAGCAGTACTTC
>TRBV7-9|TRBD1|TRBJ1-2|-
CASSSGTGAYGYTF
TGTGCCAGCAGCTCAGGGACAGGGGCCTATGGCTACACCTTC
>TRBV7-2|TRBD1|TRBJ1-2|-
CASSFRQGGYGYTF
TGTGCCAGCAGCTTTCGACAGGGGGGCTATGGCTACACCTTC
>TRBV7-9|-|TRBJ2-5|-
CASSSRRQYQETQYF
TGTGCCAGCAGCTCTCGCCGACAGTACCAAGAGACCCAGTACTTC
>TRBV7-2|-|TRBJ1-3|-
CASRRGPGQPGRNTIYF
TGTGCCAGCAGACGAGGACCTGGACAGCCAGGGAGAAACACCATATATTTT
>TRBV18|-|TRBJ1-1|-
CASSPRQGEGNTEAFF
TGTGCCAGCTCACCACGGCAGGGTGAGGGGAACACTGAAGCTTTCTTT
>TRBV6-5|TRBD2|TRBJ2-1|-
CASKRLAGGYNEQFF
TGTGCCAGCAAAAGGCTAGCGGGAGGGTACAATGAGCAGTTCTTC
>TRBV4-2|-|TRBJ1-5|-
CASSQGSVYSNQPQHF
TGTGCCAGCAGCCAAGGAAGCGTGTATAGCAATCAGCCCCAGCATTTT
>TRBV27|-|TRBJ1-2|-
CASSSAGMRGTIGGYTF
TGTGCCAGCAGTTCCGCAGGGATGAGGGGAACTATAGGTGGCTACACCTTC
>TRBV7-6|-|TRBJ2-5|-
CASSPPQETQYF
TGTGCCAGCAGCCCCCCTCAGGAGACCCAGTACTTC
>TRBV5-4|-|TRBJ2-1|-
CASSPGSYNEQFF
TGTGCCAGCAGCCCAGGGAGTTACAATGAGCAGTTCTTC
>TRBV6-5|-|TRBJ1-5|few
CASSYLGGGNQPQHF
TGTGCCAGCAGTTATCTTGGGGGCGGCAATCAGCCCCAGCATTTT
>TRBV6-5|TRBD2|TRBJ2-1|-
CASSYSRAGVNNEQFF
TGTGCCAGCAGTTACTCGAGAGCGGGAGTAAATAATGAGCAGTTCTTC
>TRBV2|-|TRBJ2-3|-
CASSPDTDTQYF
TGTGCCAGCAGTCCTGACACAGATACGCAGTATTTT
>TRBV19|TRBD2|TRBJ2-2|-
CASSTSGRSTGELFF
TGTGCCAGTAGTACTAGCGGGAGGAGCACCGGGGAGCTGTTTTTT
>TRBV11-3|TRBD1|TRBJ1-1|-
CASSPGQGNTEAFF
TGTGCCAGCAGCCCTGGACAGGGGAACACTGAAGCTTTCTTT
>TRBV7-2|-|TRBJ2-7|-
CASSPGTETYEQYF
TGTGCCAGCAGCCCCGGGACCGAGACCTACGAGCAGTACTTC
>TRBV29-1|-|TRBJ1-1|-
CSVASTAGTEAFF
TGCAGCGTTGCGTCCACAGCGGGGACTGAAGCTTTCTTT
>TRBV7-2|-|TRBJ1-1|-
CASSPEGGMNTEAFF
TGTGCCAGCAGCCCGGAGGGGGGTATGAACACTGAAGCTTTCTTT
>TRBV5-6|-|TRBJ1-4|few
CASSIQGFTNEKLFF
TGTGCCAGCAGCATCCAGGGCTTTACTAATGAAAAACTGTTTTTT
>TRBV4-2|-|TRBJ2-4|-
CASSQSGGARTDF
TGTGCCAGCAGCCAGTCGGGCGGGGCCAGGACTGACTTC
>TRBV10-3|TRBD2|TRBJ2-1|-
CAIRGLAGEYNEQFF
TGTGCCATCAGGGGACTAGCGGGAGAGTACAATGAGCAGTTCTTC
>TRBV5-8|TRBD1|TRBJ1-4|-
CASSSGQGRILEKLFF
TGTGCCAGCAGCTCCGGACAGGGGAGGATACTTGAAAAACTGTTTTTT
>TRBV7-2|-|TRBJ2-7|few
CASSLGRGEQYF
TGTGCCAGCAGCTTGGGGCGGGGCGAGCAGTACTTC
>TRBV30|TRBD2|TRBJ2-7|once
CAWTYTSGYEQYF
TGTGCCTGGACCTACACTAGCGGCTACGAGCAGTACTTC
>TRBV21-1|-|TRBJ2-2|-
CASSAGPRDTNTGELFF
TGTGCCAGCAGCGCGGGACCCCGGGACACCAACACCGGGGAGCTGTTTTTT
>TRBV30|-|TRBJ1-1|few
CAVPGWNTEAFF
TGTGCCGTTCCTGGTTGGAACACTGAAGCTTTCTTT
>TRBV19|-|TRBJ2-7|-
CASSKTGSEQYF
TGTGCCAGTAGCAAAACAGGGTCCGAGCAGTACTTC
>TRBV9|TRBD2|TRBJ2-3|-
CASSVGLAGGADTQYF
TGTGCCAGCAGCGTAGGGCTAGCGGGAGGCGCGGATACGCAGTATTTT
>TRBV10-3|TRBD2|TRBJ2-2|-
CAISDPVRLAGETGELFF
TGTGCCATCAGTGACCCCGTACGACTAGCGGGAGAGACCGGGGAGCTGTTTTTT
>TRBV2|TRBD1|TRBJ2-2|once
CASRAYRGADTGELFF
TGTGCCAGCAGGGCTTACAGGGGCGCTGACACCGGGGAGCTGTTTTTT